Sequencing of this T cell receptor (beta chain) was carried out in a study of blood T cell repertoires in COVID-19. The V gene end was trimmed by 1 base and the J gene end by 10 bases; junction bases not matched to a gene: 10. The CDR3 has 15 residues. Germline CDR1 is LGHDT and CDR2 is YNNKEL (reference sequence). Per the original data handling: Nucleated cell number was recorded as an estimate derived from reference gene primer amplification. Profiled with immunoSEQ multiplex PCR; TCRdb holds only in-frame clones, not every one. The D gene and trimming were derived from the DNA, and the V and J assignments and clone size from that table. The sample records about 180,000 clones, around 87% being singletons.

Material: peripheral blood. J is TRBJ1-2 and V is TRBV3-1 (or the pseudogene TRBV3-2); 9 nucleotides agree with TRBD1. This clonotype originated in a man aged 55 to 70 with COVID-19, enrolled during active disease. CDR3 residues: CASSQAFRDRALYTF. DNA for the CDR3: TGTGCCAGCAGCCAAGCATTCCGGGACAGGGCCCTCTACACCTTC.